The rows below give T cell receptor beta chains drawn from one sample of a study of cytomegalovirus exposure and HLA in healthy donors. Assay: immunoSEQ multiplex PCR; the TCRdb copy retains only in-frame clones and omits some. The sample consists of 85,000 to 130,000 clones, roughly 82% of them appearing once. Sequenced material: PBMCs. These receptors all come from a man over 45 in good health and CMV-seronegative. Each CDR3 is given with its conserved first and last residue. D genes are given only for firm matches. Clone size is not always given. Where it is, it says once, few, many or a class for expanded clones.

j_gene: TRBJ2-7; v_gene: TRBV2; d_gene: .; abundance: .; CDR3aa: CASRGTGVYEQYF; CDR3nt: TGTGCCAGCAGGGGGACTGGGGTCTACGAGCAGTACTTC
j_gene: TRBJ2-5; v_gene: TRBV5-1; d_gene: TRBD2; abundance: .; CDR3aa: CASSLGLAGSGSKQETQYF; CDR3nt: TGCGCCAGCAGCTTGGGACTAGCGGGGAGCGGTAGTAAACAAGAGACCCAGTACTTC
j_gene: TRBJ2-5; v_gene: TRBV18; d_gene: TRBD2; abundance: .; CDR3aa: CASSLSGGPIGTQYF; CDR3nt: TGTGCCAGCTCACTTAGCGGGGGGCCCATTGGGACCCAGTACTTC
j_gene: TRBJ2-3; v_gene: TRBV7-8; d_gene: TRBD1; abundance: .; CDR3aa: CASSILMNRGRKDTQYF; CDR3nt: TGTGCCAGCAGCATACTTATGAACAGGGGGCGAAAAGATACGCAGTATTTT
j_gene: TRBJ2-2; v_gene: TRBV7-2; d_gene: .; abundance: .; CDR3aa: CASSLNTGKLFF; CDR3nt: TGTGCCAGCAGCTTAAACACCGGGAAGCTGTTTTTT
j_gene: TRBJ2-5; v_gene: TRBV4-1; d_gene: .; abundance: .; CDR3aa: CASSPLRDIQETQYF; CDR3nt: TGCGCCAGCAGCCCCTTAAGGGACATTCAAGAGACCCAGTACTTC
j_gene: TRBJ1-5; v_gene: TRBV18; d_gene: TRBD1; abundance: once; CDR3aa: CASSPRQGEQPQHF; CDR3nt: TGTGCCAGCTCACCAAGACAGGGAGAGCAGCCCCAGCATTTT
j_gene: TRBJ2-3; v_gene: TRBV4-1; d_gene: TRBD2; abundance: once; CDR3aa: CASSQTGLAGRYF; CDR3nt: TGCGCCAGCAGCCAAACCGGACTAGCGGGTCGGTATTTT
j_gene: TRBJ1-4; v_gene: TRBV19; d_gene: .; abundance: .; CDR3aa: CASSIFSTGTNEKLFF; CDR3nt: TGTGCCAGTAGTATCTTTAGTACGGGAACTAATGAAAAACTGTTTTTT
j_gene: TRBJ1-5; v_gene: TRBV5-1; d_gene: .; abundance: .; CDR3aa: CASSYGSGGNQPQHF; CDR3nt: TGCGCCAGCAGCTATGGGTCCGGGGGTAATCAGCCCCAGCATTTT
j_gene: TRBJ2-6; v_gene: TRBV6-1; d_gene: .; abundance: .; CDR3aa: CASRRGSGANVLTF; CDR3nt: TGTGCCAGCAGGAGAGGAAGTGGGGCCAACGTCCTGACTTTC
j_gene: TRBJ2-5; v_gene: TRBV25-1; d_gene: TRBD2; abundance: .; CDR3aa: CASSHGLAGGETQYF; CDR3nt: TGTGCCAGCAGTCATGGGCTAGCGGGGGGAGAGACCCAGTACTTC
j_gene: TRBJ2-3; v_gene: TRBV5-1; d_gene: TRBD1; abundance: .; CDR3aa: CASNQQGEDTQYF; CDR3nt: TGCGCCAGCAACCAACAGGGGGAAGATACGCAGTATTTT
j_gene: TRBJ2-1; v_gene: TRBV5-1; d_gene: TRBD1; abundance: .; CDR3aa: CASSLGTGANEQFF; CDR3nt: TGCGCCAGCAGCTTGGGGACAGGGGCCAATGAGCAGTTCTTC
j_gene: TRBJ1-5; v_gene: TRBV6-5; d_gene: .; abundance: once; CDR3aa: CASSYTQGNQPQHF; CDR3nt: TGTGCCAGCAGTTACACACAGGGCAATCAGCCCCAGCATTTT
j_gene: TRBJ1-2; v_gene: TRBV4-2; d_gene: TRBD1; abundance: .; CDR3aa: CASSQAPGGAFLSADGYTF; CDR3nt: TGTGCCAGCAGCCAAGCACCAGGGGGCGCGTTTCTTTCTGCGGATGGCTACACCTTC
j_gene: TRBJ2-7; v_gene: TRBV30; d_gene: TRBD1; abundance: .; CDR3aa: CAWSGRTGYTKWYF; CDR3nt: TGTGCCTGGAGTGGGCGGACAGGCTATACGAAGTGGTACTTC
j_gene: TRBJ1-4; v_gene: TRBV7-9; d_gene: .; abundance: .; CDR3aa: CSSSFPRNEKLFF; CDR3nt: TGTTCCAGCAGCTTTCCCCGTAATGAAAAACTGTTTTTT
j_gene: TRBJ1-6; v_gene: TRBV5-5; d_gene: .; abundance: .; CDR3aa: CASTRQLSYNSPLHF; CDR3nt: TGTGCCAGCACTCGACAGTTATCCTATAATTCACCCCTCCACTTT
j_gene: TRBJ1-2; v_gene: TRBV5-4; d_gene: .; abundance: .; CDR3aa: CASSFTGEGYTF; CDR3nt: TGTGCCAGCAGCTTTACGGGTGAAGGCTACACCTTC
j_gene: TRBJ2-5; v_gene: TRBV9; d_gene: TRBD2; abundance: .; CDR3aa: CASSVGVAGGPETQYF; CDR3nt: TGTGCCAGCAGCGTAGGGGTAGCGGGGGGGCCAGAGACCCAGTACTTC
j_gene: TRBJ1-2; v_gene: TRBV4-2; d_gene: TRBD1; abundance: .; CDR3aa: CASSQDTGRGAGGYTF; CDR3nt: TGTGCCAGCAGCCAAGATACGGGCAGGGGGGCGGGTGGCTACACCTTC
j_gene: TRBJ1-1; v_gene: TRBV30; d_gene: .; abundance: .; CDR3aa: CAWMKGWNTEAFF; CDR3nt: TGTGCCTGGATGAAGGGGTGGAACACTGAAGCTTTCTTT
j_gene: TRBJ2-5; v_gene: TRBV6-1; d_gene: TRBD1; abundance: .; CDR3aa: CASSPKTGYGETQYF; CDR3nt: TGTGCCAGCAGTCCGAAGACAGGGTACGGAGAGACCCAGTACTTC
j_gene: TRBJ1-3; v_gene: TRBV5-6; d_gene: .; abundance: .; CDR3aa: CASSLMRTDSGNTIYF; CDR3nt: TGTGCCAGCAGCCTGATGAGGACTGACTCTGGAAACACCATATATTTT
j_gene: TRBJ2-2; v_gene: TRBV15; d_gene: .; abundance: .; CDR3aa: CATSRVTNTGELFF; CDR3nt: TGTGCCACCAGCAGAGTAACAAACACCGGGGAGCTGTTTTTT
j_gene: TRBJ1-2; v_gene: TRBV29-1; d_gene: TRBD1; abundance: .; CDR3aa: CSAGDSKNYGYTF; CDR3nt: TGCAGCGCCGGGGACAGTAAAAACTATGGCTACACCTTC
j_gene: TRBJ2-7; v_gene: TRBV15; d_gene: TRBD1; abundance: .; CDR3aa: CATSRDRGREQYF; CDR3nt: TGTGCCACCAGCCGCGACAGGGGTCGGGAGCAGTACTTC
j_gene: TRBJ2-1; v_gene: TRBV6-5; d_gene: TRBD2; abundance: .; CDR3aa: CASRTLAGGQGEQFF; CDR3nt: TGTGCCAGCAGGACACTAGCGGGGGGGCAGGGTGAGCAGTTCTTC
j_gene: TRBJ2-2; v_gene: TRBV5-6; d_gene: .; abundance: .; CDR3aa: CASSLGGRGLTGELFF; CDR3nt: TGTGCCAGCAGCTTGGGGGGACGGGGACTCACCGGGGAGCTGTTTTTT
j_gene: TRBJ1-5; v_gene: TRBV6-1; d_gene: TRBD1; abundance: .; CDR3aa: CASGQGFGNQPQHF; CDR3nt: TGTGCCAGCGGACAGGGGTTCGGCAATCAGCCCCAGCATTTT
j_gene: TRBJ1-1; v_gene: TRBV15; d_gene: TRBD1; abundance: .; CDR3aa: CATGTVTEAFF; CDR3nt: TGTGCCACTGGGACAGTCACTGAAGCTTTCTTT
j_gene: TRBJ1-5; v_gene: TRBV4-2; d_gene: .; abundance: once; CDR3aa: CASSQVRGDNQPQHF; CDR3nt: TGTGCCAGCAGCCAAGTGCGGGGAGATAATCAGCCCCAGCATTTT
j_gene: TRBJ2-6; v_gene: TRBV28; d_gene: .; abundance: once; CDR3aa: CASSKGVRVSGANVLTF; CDR3nt: TGTGCCAGCAGCAAAGGGGTAAGGGTTTCTGGGGCCAACGTCCTGACTTTC
j_gene: TRBJ2-5; v_gene: TRBV5-4; d_gene: .; abundance: .; CDR3aa: CASSLAPDSPETQYF; CDR3nt: TGTGCCAGCAGCTTGGCCCCGGACAGTCCGGAGACCCAGTACTTC
j_gene: TRBJ2-7; v_gene: TRBV4-3; d_gene: TRBD1; abundance: few; CDR3aa: CASSRQGTYEQYF; CDR3nt: TGCGCCAGCAGCCGACAGGGGACCTACGAGCAGTACTTC
j_gene: TRBJ1-2; v_gene: TRBV7-2; d_gene: .; abundance: few; CDR3aa: CASSLDRLGGYTF; CDR3nt: TGTGCCAGCAGCCTCGACAGGCTCGGTGGCTACACCTTC
j_gene: TRBJ2-1; v_gene: TRBV14; d_gene: TRBD1; abundance: .; CDR3aa: CASSQDYWTRDRYNEQFF; CDR3nt: TGTGCCAGCAGCCAAGACTACTGGACCCGGGACAGGTACAATGAGCAGTTCTTC
j_gene: TRBJ1-2; v_gene: TRBV6-5; d_gene: TRBD1; abundance: .; CDR3aa: CASRTGTFYGYTF; CDR3nt: TGTGCCAGCCGGACAGGGACTTTCTATGGCTACACCTTC
j_gene: TRBJ1-1; v_gene: TRBV5-5; d_gene: .; abundance: once; CDR3aa: CASNLRRENTEAFF; CDR3nt: TGTGCCAGCAACCTGCGGAGGGAGAACACTGAAGCTTTCTTT
j_gene: TRBJ2-1; v_gene: TRBV14; d_gene: TRBD2; abundance: .; CDR3aa: CASSQGGAGGWINEQFF; CDR3nt: TGTGCCAGCAGCCAAGGGGGTGCGGGGGGCTGGATAAATGAGCAGTTCTTC
j_gene: TRBJ2-2; v_gene: TRBV4-1; d_gene: .; abundance: .; CDR3aa: CASSQDRGTSAGELFF; CDR3nt: TGCGCCAGCAGCCAAGATCGGGGAACTAGTGCCGGGGAGCTGTTTTTT
j_gene: TRBJ1-5; v_gene: TRBV30; d_gene: TRBD1; abundance: .; CDR3aa: CAWSRDRGKQPQHF; CDR3nt: TGTGCCTGGAGCCGGGACAGGGGTAAGCAGCCCCAGCATTTT
j_gene: TRBJ1-2; v_gene: TRBV19; d_gene: TRBD1; abundance: .; CDR3aa: CASSISGTDYGYTF; CDR3nt: TGTGCCAGTAGTATCTCCGGGACAGACTATGGCTACACCTTC
j_gene: TRBJ2-1; v_gene: TRBV2; d_gene: TRBD2; abundance: .; CDR3aa: CASGESRGGTSGYNEQFF; CDR3nt: TGTGCCAGCGGGGAGTCCCGGGGGGGGACTAGCGGCTACAATGAGCAGTTCTTC
j_gene: TRBJ1-1; v_gene: TRBV5-4; d_gene: .; abundance: .; CDR3aa: CASGRGGQNTEAFF; CDR3nt: TGTGCCAGTGGGCGGGGGGGGCAGAACACTGAAGCTTTCTTT
j_gene: TRBJ1-4; v_gene: TRBV5-1; d_gene: .; abundance: .; CDR3aa: CASSPTGGDEKLFF; CDR3nt: TGCGCCAGCAGCCCGACCGGGGGGGATGAAAAACTGTTTTTT